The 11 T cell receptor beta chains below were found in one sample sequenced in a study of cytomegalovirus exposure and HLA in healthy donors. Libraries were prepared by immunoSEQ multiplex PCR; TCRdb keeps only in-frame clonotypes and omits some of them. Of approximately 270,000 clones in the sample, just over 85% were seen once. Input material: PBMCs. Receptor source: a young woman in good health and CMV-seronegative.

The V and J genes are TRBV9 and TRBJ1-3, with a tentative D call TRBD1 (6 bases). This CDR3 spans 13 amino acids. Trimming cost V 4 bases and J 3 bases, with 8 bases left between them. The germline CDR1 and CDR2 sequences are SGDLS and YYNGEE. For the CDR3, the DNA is TGTGCCAGCAGCACAGGGTATGGAAACACCATATATTTT. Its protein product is CASSTGYGNTIYF. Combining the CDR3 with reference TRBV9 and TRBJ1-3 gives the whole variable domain DSGVTQTPKHLITATGQRVTLRCSPRSGDLSVYWYQQSLDQGLQFLIQYYNGEERAKGNILERFSAQQFPDLHSELNLSSLELGDSALYFCASSTGYGNTIYFGEGSWLTVV.

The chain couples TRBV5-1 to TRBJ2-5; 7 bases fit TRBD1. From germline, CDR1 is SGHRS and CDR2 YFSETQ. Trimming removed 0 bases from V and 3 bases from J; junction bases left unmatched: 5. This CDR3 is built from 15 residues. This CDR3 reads CASSLGTGQKETQYF. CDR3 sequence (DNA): TGCGCCAGCAGCTTGGGGACAGGCCAGAAAGAGACCCAGTACTTC.

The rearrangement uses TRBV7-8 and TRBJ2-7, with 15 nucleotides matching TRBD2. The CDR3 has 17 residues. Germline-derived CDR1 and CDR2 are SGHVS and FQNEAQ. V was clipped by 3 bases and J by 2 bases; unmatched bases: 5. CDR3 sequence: CASSFGLAGGLAYEQYF. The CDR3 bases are TGTGCCAGCAGCTTCGGACTAGCGGGAGGGCTAGCCTACGAGCAGTACTTC.

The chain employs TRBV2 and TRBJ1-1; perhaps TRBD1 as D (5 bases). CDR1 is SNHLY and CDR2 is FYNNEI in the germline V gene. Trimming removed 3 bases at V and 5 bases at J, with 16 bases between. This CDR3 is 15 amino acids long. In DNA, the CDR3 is TGTGCCAGCAGTGATAACCGGGGGTGGAAGACTGAAGCTTTCTTT. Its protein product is CASSDNRGWKTEAFF.

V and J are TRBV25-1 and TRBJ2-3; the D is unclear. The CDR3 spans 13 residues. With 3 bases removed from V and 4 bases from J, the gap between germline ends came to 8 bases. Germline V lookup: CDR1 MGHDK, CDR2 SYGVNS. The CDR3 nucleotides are TGTGCCAGCAGTGACGCGAATTCAGATACGCAGTATTTT. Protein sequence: CASSDANSDTQYF.

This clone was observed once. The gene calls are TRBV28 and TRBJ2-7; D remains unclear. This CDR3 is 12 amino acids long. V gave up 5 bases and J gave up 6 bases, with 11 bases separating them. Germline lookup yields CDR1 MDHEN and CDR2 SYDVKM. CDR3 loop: CASSRRPGEQYF. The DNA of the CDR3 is TGTGCCAGCAGTCGTCGTCCCGGCGAGCAGTACTTC.

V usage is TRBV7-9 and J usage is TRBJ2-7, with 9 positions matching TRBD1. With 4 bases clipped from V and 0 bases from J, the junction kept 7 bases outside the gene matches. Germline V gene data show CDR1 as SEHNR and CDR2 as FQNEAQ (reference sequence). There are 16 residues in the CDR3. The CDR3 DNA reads TGTGCCAGCAGCTCGCCCGGGACAGGGAACTCCTACGAGCAGTACTTC. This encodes CASSSPGTGNSYEQYF.

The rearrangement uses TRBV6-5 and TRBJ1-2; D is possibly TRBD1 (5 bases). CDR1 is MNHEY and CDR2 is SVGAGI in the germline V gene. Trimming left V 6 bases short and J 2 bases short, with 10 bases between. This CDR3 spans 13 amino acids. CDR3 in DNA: TGTGCCAGCAGCTCGACAGAAAACTATGGCTACACCTTC. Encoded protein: CASSSTENYGYTF.

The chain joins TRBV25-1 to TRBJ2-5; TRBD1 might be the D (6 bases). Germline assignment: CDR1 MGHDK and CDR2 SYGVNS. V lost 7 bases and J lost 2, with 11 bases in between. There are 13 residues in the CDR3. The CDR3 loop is CASIEGVQETQYF. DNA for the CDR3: TGTGCCAGCATAGAGGGGGTACAAGAGACCCAGTACTTC.

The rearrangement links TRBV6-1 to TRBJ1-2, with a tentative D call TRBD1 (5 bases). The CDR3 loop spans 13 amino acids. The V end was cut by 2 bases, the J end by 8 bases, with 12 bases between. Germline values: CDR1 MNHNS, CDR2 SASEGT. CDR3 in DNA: TGTGCCAGCAGTGAAAACTGGTACAGGGGCTACACCTTC. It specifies CASSENWYRGYTF.

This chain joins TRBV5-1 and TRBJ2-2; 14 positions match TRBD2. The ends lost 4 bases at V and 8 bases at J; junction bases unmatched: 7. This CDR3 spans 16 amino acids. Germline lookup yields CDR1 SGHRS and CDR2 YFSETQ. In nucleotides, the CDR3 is TGCGCCAGCAGCGGGGGGACTAGCGGGAGAGTTGGGGAGCTGTTTTTT. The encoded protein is CASSGGTSGRVGELFF.